What follows are 16 T cell receptor beta chains derived from one specimen sequenced in a study of blood T cell repertoires in COVID-19 (dated by TCRdb to about 2020). Library method: the immunoSEQ multiplex PCR assay. The table was pulled from immuneACCESS by TCRdb, which kept in-frame rearrangements only. Such tables lose some clones; where checked, under half of the loss comes from unresolved V genes, and the rest has no known cause. For this sample there are around 37,000 clones; more than 85% appear just once. 4.5% to 7% of the sample is taken by the ten largest. Sequencing was done on a sample of peripheral blood. The receptors originated from a woman at least 80 years old with acute or convalescent COVID-19.

The chain uses TRBV7-3 and TRBJ2-5, with 7 bases lining up with TRBD2. The CDR3 consists of 16 residues. Germline V gives CDR1 SGHTA, CDR2 FQGTGA. The V gene end was trimmed by 5 bases and the J gene end by 2 bases; junction bases not matched to a gene: 11. The CDR3 loop is CASSPGPGRGQETQYF. The CDR3 DNA reads TGTGCCAGCAGCCCGGGTCCAGGGAGGGGACAAGAGACCCAGTACTTC.

The CDR3 nucleotides are TGTGCCAGGGCCCCCTCCGGACAGGAGTTCTATGGCTACACCTTC. Translation: CARAPSGQEFYGYTF. The chain has TRBV25-1 and TRBJ1-2; 7 nucleotides agree with TRBD1. CDR3 size: 15 residues. Trimming at V came to 9 bases and at J to 4 bases, leaving 14 bases not matched to a gene. Germline lookup yields CDR1 MGHDK and CDR2 SYGVNS.

The chain joins TRBV9 to TRBJ2-5; 8 nucleotides line up with TRBD2. Germline V gene sequence: CDR1 SGDLS, CDR2 YYNGEE. The CDR3 is made up of 15 amino acids. V dropped 0 bases and J dropped 5; count of bases not matched to a gene: 6. CDR3 in DNA: TGTGCCAGCAGCGTAGGGGGACTAGGTGGGGAGACCCAGTACTTC. It specifies CASSVGGLGGETQYF.

The chain is built from TRBV5-4 and TRBJ2-7; TRBD2 agrees at 8 bases. Germline CDR1 is SGHNT and CDR2 is YYREEE (reference sequence). The V and J ends lost 4 bases and 2 bases, in that order; junction bases with no gene match: 8. There are 15 residues in the CDR3. CDR3 amino acids: CASSPRGGEPYEQYF. In nucleotides, the CDR3 is TGTGCCAGCAGCCCCCGGGGGGGGGAGCCCTACGAGCAGTACTTC.

This clone showed up just once. The chain uses TRBV29-1 and TRBJ1-1, with D hard to call. Germline CDR1 reads SQVTM; CDR2 reads ANQGSEA. The germline V and J ends were trimmed by 5 bases and 5 bases, with 15 bases remaining between them. CDR3 length: 13 amino acids. The CDR3 DNA reads as TGCAGCGTTCTTAGCAGTGGTGGAACTGAAGCTTTCTTT. This codes for CSVLSSGGTEAFF.

This chain links TRBV5-1 with TRBJ1-1, with D maybe TRBD1 (6 bases). From germline, CDR1 is SGHRS and CDR2 YFSETQ. V dropped 0 bases and J dropped 0 bases, with 12 bases sitting between them. The CDR3 runs to 16 residues. The CDR3, as DNA: TGCGCCAGCAGCTTGGGGCAGGGGAACATGAACACTGAAGCTTTCTTT. Translating gives CASSLGQGNMNTEAFF.

This clone was recorded a few times. The chain is built from TRBV7-3 and TRBJ2-2, with D uncertain. The V end was cut by 1 base, the J end by 4 bases, with 7 bases between. This CDR3 is built from 14 residues. Germline loops: CDR1 SGHTA, CDR2 FQGTGA. CDR3 protein: CASSLRPRTGELFF. DNA of the CDR3: TGTGCCAGCAGCTTAAGGCCCCGCACCGGGGAGCTGTTTTTT.

J is TRBJ2-1 and V is TRBV7-3, with D perhaps TRBD2 (6 bases). Trimming removed 3 bases from V and 10 bases from J, with 13 bases in between. The germline gives CDR1 SGHTA, CDR2 FQGTGA. The CDR3 is 13 amino acids. For the CDR3, the DNA is TGTGCCAGCAGCTTGTACGGGGCGGGGGAGCAGTTCTTC. Translated, it gives CASSLYGAGEQFF.

This clone was seen only a few times. This sequence joins TRBV5-8 and TRBJ2-5, with TRBD1 matching over 12 bases. V lost 3 bases to trimming and J lost 4 bases; unmatched junction nucleotides: 7. The CDR3 spans 16 residues. The germline V gene encodes CDR1 SGHTS and CDR2 YDEGEE. The CDR3, as DNA: TGTGCCAGCAGCTACACCGGGACAGGGGGCACAGAGACCCAGTACTTC. Protein: CASSYTGTGGTETQYF.

This chain connects TRBV19 to TRBJ2-7, with 7 positions matching TRBD1. V shed 4 bases and J 0 bases; nucleotides not matched to a gene: 3. In germline, CDR1 is LNHDA, CDR2 SQIVND (reference sequence). The CDR3 runs 14 residues. CDR3 sequence reads: CASSKGQFSYEQYF. The CDR3 bases are TGTGCCAGTAGTAAGGGACAGTTCTCCTACGAGCAGTACTTC. Complete variable domain (other parts from reference TRBV19 and TRBJ2-7): DGGITQSPKYLFRKEGQNVTLSCEQNLNHDAMYWYRQDPGQGLRLIYYSQIVNDFQKGDIAEGYSVSREKKESFPLTVTSAQKNPTAFYLCASSKGQFSYEQYFGPGTRLTVT.

The V call is TRBV5-1, the J call TRBJ2-1; 8 positions match TRBD2. Looked up from germline, CDR1 is SGHRS and CDR2 is YFSETQ. The CDR3 covers 15 residues. V shed 1 base, J shed 2 bases, and the junction held 2 bases outside the gene matches. As DNA, the CDR3 is TGCGCCAGCAGCTTGAGCGGGGGACCCTACAATGAGCAGTTCTTC. This codes for CASSLSGGPYNEQFF.

The chain carries TRBV7-2 and TRBJ2-7; 10 bases line up with TRBD1. The germline V gene encodes CDR1 SGHTA and CDR2 FQGNSA. The CDR3 spans 16 residues. The V and J ends lost 5 bases and 7 bases, in that order; junction bases with no gene match: 14. CDR3 DNA: TGTGCCAGCAGCACGGGAAGACAGGGGGCGCAGGGTGAGCAGTACTTC. Translated: CASSTGRQGAQGEQYF.

The chain carries TRBV7-9 and TRBJ2-3, with TRBD2 matching 9 bases. This CDR3 spans 15 amino acids. CDR1 and CDR2 from the germline V gene are SEHNR and FQNEAQ (reference sequence). The ends lost 3 bases at V and 4 bases at J; junction bases unmatched: 5. This chain's CDR3 is CASSFAGGLADTQYF. The CDR3, as DNA: TGTGCCAGCAGCTTTGCGGGGGGGCTCGCAGATACGCAGTATTTT.

The chain links TRBV19 to TRBJ2-1, with D perhaps matching TRBD2 (7 bases). This CDR3 region has 13 residues. With 3 bases removed from V and 6 bases from J, the gap between germline ends came to 9 bases. Germline assignment: CDR1 LNHDA and CDR2 SQIVND (reference sequence). The DNA of the CDR3 is TGTGCCAGTAGTATGAGGGGGGGCAATGAGCAGTTCTTC. This sequence encodes CASSMRGGNEQFF. Full variable domain (rest looked up from reference TRBV19 and TRBJ2-1): DGGITQSPKYLFRKEGQNVTLSCEQNLNHDAMYWYRQDPGQGLRLIYYSQIVNDFQKGDIAEGYSVSREKKESFPLTVTSAQKNPTAFYLCASSMRGGNEQFFGPGTRLTVL.

The chain couples TRBV19 to TRBJ2-3; TRBD2 aligns across 9 bases. Germline lookup yields CDR1 LNHDA and CDR2 SQIVND (reference sequence). The CDR3 has 14 amino acids. V lost 3 bases to trimming and J lost 7 bases; unmatched junction nucleotides: 5. The CDR3 region is CASSISSGVHTQYF. DNA for the CDR3: TGTGCCAGTAGTATTTCTAGCGGGGTTCATACGCAGTATTTT.

In its sample, this clone was seen a few times. The chain couples TRBV4-2 to TRBJ1-5; 9 bases match TRBD1. The CDR3 is 15 residues long. V dropped 1 base and J dropped 3; count of bases not matched to a gene: 1. The germline CDR1 and CDR2 sequences are LGHNA and YNFKEQ. The CDR3 region is CASSQGQGDNQPQHF. CDR3 in DNA: TGTGCCAGCAGCCAAGGACAGGGGGACAATCAGCCCCAGCATTTT.